The T cell receptor beta chain under discussion was sequenced for a study of blood T cell repertoires in COVID-19. Repertoires were generated with immunoSEQ multiplex PCR, while TCRdb's copy carries only in-frame clones and drops some. The table has around 200,000 clones, roughly 80% seen once. The V segment lost 8 bases and the J segment 4 bases; nucleotides outside the gene matches: 4. The CDR3 is 13 residues long. This sequence originates from a woman in her forties or fifties with acute or convalescent COVID-19. The sample taken for sequencing was peripheral blood. The J gene is TRBJ1-4, the V gene TRBV12-3 or TRBV12-4, with 7 bases fitting TRBD1. CDR3 in amino acids: CASRRGRNEKLFF. DNA of the CDR3: TGTGCCAGCCGAAGGGGGCGTAATGAAAAACTGTTTTTT.